This is a list of T cell receptor beta chains from one sample in a study of monozygotic twins with inflammatory bowel disease. For each CDR3 protein, TCRdb gives one entry from its re-call of the 5' RACE reads, without DNA. Reported are over 200,000 distinct CDR3 sequences; the ten largest clones contain 1.5% to 2%. The source material was blood. The receptors come from a human donor with ulcerative colitis or Crohn's disease, or a healthy co-twin of an affected twin (not recorded which). The CDR3 runs from the conserved cysteine through the conserved F or W.

v_gene: TRBV7-9; j_gene: TRBJ2-5; CDR3aa: CASEARGLETQYF
v_gene: TRBV5-6; j_gene: TRBJ2-3; CDR3aa: CASSFKRGQGGTDTQYF
v_gene: TRBV5-5; j_gene: TRBJ2-1; CDR3aa: CASSSSRQGLYNEQFF
v_gene: TRBV6-2/TRBV6-3; j_gene: TRBJ1-1; CDR3aa: CASNPGQGWGDTEAFF
v_gene: TRBV7-2; j_gene: TRBJ2-3; CDR3aa: CASSLSLASSTDTQYF
v_gene: TRBV3-1; j_gene: TRBJ1-1; CDR3aa: CASSGRDREAFF
v_gene: TRBV19; j_gene: TRBJ1-3; CDR3aa: CATVTDSGNTIYF
v_gene: TRBV6-1; j_gene: TRBJ2-7; CDR3aa: CASRSGQKSEQYF
v_gene: TRBV7-6; j_gene: TRBJ1-1; CDR3aa: CASRAEVNTEAFF
v_gene: TRBV5-1; j_gene: TRBJ1-6; CDR3aa: CASSPGQGAPSPLHF
v_gene: TRBV18; j_gene: TRBJ2-7; CDR3aa: CASSPQGQGFGEQYF
v_gene: TRBV12-3/TRBV12-4; j_gene: TRBJ1-6; CDR3aa: CASSLQVARTLHF
v_gene: TRBV27; j_gene: TRBJ1-2; CDR3aa: CASSLLGHPNYGYTF
v_gene: TRBV12-3/TRBV12-4; j_gene: TRBJ1-4; CDR3aa: CASSPRGWDQKLFF
v_gene: TRBV2; j_gene: TRBJ2-2; CDR3aa: CASSELAGANSAGELFF
v_gene: TRBV10-3; j_gene: TRBJ1-1; CDR3aa: CAISTRGNTEAFF
v_gene: TRBV4-1; j_gene: TRBJ2-7; CDR3aa: CASSLDIHPSYEQYF
v_gene: TRBV5-4; j_gene: TRBJ2-3; CDR3aa: CASSLRGSLDTQYF
v_gene: TRBV3-1; j_gene: TRBJ1-6; CDR3aa: CASSRVQGGNSPLHF
v_gene: TRBV5-1; j_gene: TRBJ2-1; CDR3aa: CASSLVSSGDRVYNEQFF
v_gene: TRBV7-8; j_gene: TRBJ1-5; CDR3aa: CASSLALAGGQPQHF
v_gene: TRBV5-1; j_gene: TRBJ2-1; CDR3aa: CASSLEGNEQFF
v_gene: TRBV12-3/TRBV12-4; j_gene: TRBJ1-3; CDR3aa: CASSLASGRTGGNTIYF
v_gene: TRBV2; j_gene: TRBJ1-5; CDR3aa: CATGAEQPQHF
v_gene: TRBV5-1; j_gene: TRBJ2-2; CDR3aa: CASSPPGRESTGELFF
v_gene: TRBV9; j_gene: TRBJ1-2; CDR3aa: CASSVGASDRGYGYTF
v_gene: TRBV7-9; j_gene: TRBJ1-3; CDR3aa: CASSPRSESGNTIYF
v_gene: TRBV9; j_gene: TRBJ1-2; CDR3aa: CASSGWGTNQDLYGYTF
v_gene: TRBV23-1; j_gene: TRBJ2-3; CDR3aa: CATRGGPNTQYF
v_gene: TRBV5-4; j_gene: TRBJ2-2; CDR3aa: CASRDGVAGELFF
v_gene: TRBV5-1; j_gene: TRBJ1-4; CDR3aa: CASSLTGALIGEKLFF